Each of the 15 T cell receptor beta chains below was sequenced from the same sample in a study of T cell repertoires in cytomegalovirus infection. TCRdb reanalysed the reads using MiXCR and keeps one entry per CDR3 protein. The sample carries around 210,000 distinct CDR3 sequences, 6.5% recorded once. Material for sequencing was PBMCs. These receptors were taken from a human donor in good health (CMV status not recorded). Some clones in this sample may be carry-over from other donors' samples.

At least ten counts were recorded for this clonotype. The chain combines TRBV6-2 or TRBV6-3 with TRBJ1-1, with D possibly being TRBD1 (5 bases). The ends were cut back, 7 bases at V and 3 bases at J, with 18 bases in the middle. There are 15 residues in the CDR3. The germline gives CDR1 MNHEY, CDR2 SVGEGT. CDR3 coding DNA: TGTGCCAGCACCACCGGGGCTACATGGGACACTGAAGCTTTCTTT. Amino acid sequence: CASTTGATWDTEAFF.

This clonotype appeared many times. J is TRBJ1-1 and V is TRBV13; weak D call: TRBD1 (5 bases). The CDR3 runs to 15 residues. Trimming pared 3 bases from V and 6 bases from J, leaving 17 bases between. The germline V gene has CDR1 PRHDT and CDR2 FYEKMQ (reference sequence). In DNA form, the CDR3 reads TGTGCCAGCAGCTTCAGGGAGGGCTTGGGGCCTGAAGCTTTCTTT. This translates into CASSFREGLGPEAFF.

This chain uses TRBV5-5 with TRBJ2-2; the D gene is possibly TRBD2 (5 bases). Trimming took 6 bases from V and 6 from J, leaving 9 bases between them. This CDR3 comprises 12 residues. CDR1 is SGHKS and CDR2 is YYEKEE in the germline V gene (reference sequence). DNA of the CDR3: TGTGCCAGCAACTCGGGGTCCGGGGAGCTGTTTTTT. This codes for CASNSGSGELFF.

The genes are TRBV20-1 and TRBJ2-3, with D possibly TRBD2 on 6 matching bases. Germline V gene sequence: CDR1 DFQATT, CDR2 SNEGSKA (reference sequence). The CDR3 is 15 residues long. The V end lost 4 bases, the J end lost 3 bases, and 17 bases lay between the germline ends. This chain's CDR3 is CSATGTYQLTDTQYF. Written as DNA, the CDR3 is TGCAGTGCTACCGGGACTTACCAGTTAACAGATACGCAGTATTTT.

This clonotype came up many times. This chain connects TRBV7-2 to TRBJ1-1; 7 bases match TRBD1. The CDR3 length is 14 residues. V lost 5 bases to trimming and J lost 7 bases; unmatched junction nucleotides: 10. The germline CDR1 and CDR2 sequences are SGHTA and FQGNSA. The CDR3: CASSTRDRLDEAFF. CDR3 sequence (DNA): TGTGCCAGCAGCACCCGGGACAGATTAGATGAAGCTTTCTTT.

This chain joins TRBV30 and TRBJ2-3, with a tentative D call TRBD1 (6 bases). This CDR3 region has 14 residues. CDR1 GTSNPN and CDR2 SVGIG come from the germline V gene (reference sequence). Trimming stripped 1 base from V and 1 base from J, with 9 bases between. CDR3 region: CAWSGEGGTDTQYF. The CDR3 DNA follows: TGTGCCTGGAGTGGAGAGGGGGGCACAGATACGCAGTATTTT. Based on the CDR3 plus reference TRBV30 and TRBJ2-3, the full variable domain is SQTIHQWPATLVQPVGSPLSLECTVEGTSNPNLYWYRQAAGRGLQLLFYSVGIGQISSEVPQNLSASRPQDRQFILSSKKLLLSDSGFYLCAWSGEGGTDTQYFGPGTRLTVL.

This clonotype was seen ten or more times. This rearrangement joins TRBV7-2 to TRBJ1-2; no reliable D call. Looked up from germline, CDR1 is SGHTA and CDR2 is FQGNSA. Trimming pared 1 base from V and 8 bases from J, leaving 8 bases between. The CDR3 consists of 12 residues. CDR3 region: CASSLGPGGYTF. The DNA of the CDR3 is TGTGCCAGCAGCTTAGGGCCGGGAGGCTACACCTTC.

The sample holds a few counts of this clonotype. J is TRBJ2-5 and V is TRBV2, with D unclear. This CDR3 spans 13 amino acids. Germline values: CDR1 SNHLY, CDR2 FYNNEI. V was trimmed by 4 bases and J by 5 bases, leaving 11 bases between them. The CDR3: CASSGPGRETQYF. In DNA form, the CDR3 reads TGTGCCAGCAGTGGACCGGGTAGGGAGACCCAGTACTTC.

V gene TRBV6-2 or TRBV6-3 combines with J gene TRBJ2-7; TRBD2 is a possible D gene (6 bases). The CDR3 extends over 14 amino acids. Per the germline V gene, CDR1 is MNHEY and CDR2 is SVGEGT. Trimming stripped 7 bases from V and 1 base from J, with 14 bases between. CDR3 DNA sequence: TGTGCCAGCAAGGAGGGAATGAGATCCTACGAGCAGTACTTC. It translates to CASKEGMRSYEQYF.

This clonotype turned up a few times. This rearrangement joins TRBV20-1 to TRBJ2-5, with 9 bases identical to TRBD1. The trim removed 0 bases at V and 5 bases at J, leaving 4 bases unmatched. CDR1 and CDR2 from the germline V gene are DFQATT and SNEGSKA (reference sequence). The CDR3 spans 14 residues. This CDR3 is CSAREYRGRETQYF. Written as DNA, the CDR3 is TGCAGTGCTAGAGAATACAGGGGGCGGGAGACCCAGTACTTC.

This clonotype was seen many times. The genes are TRBV6-2 or TRBV6-3 and TRBJ2-7; 12 bases fit TRBD2. CDR3 length: 18 residues. Looked up from germline, CDR1 is MNHEY and CDR2 is SVGEGT. The J segment lost 7 bases and the V segment lost 5 bases, leaving 18 bases of the junction unmatched. CDR3 in amino acids: CASSAQPAGTSGLTEQYF. The CDR3 DNA reads as TGTGCCAGCAGTGCTCAGCCAGCCGGGACTAGCGGGCTCACTGAGCAGTACTTC.

This clonotype was seen at least ten times. V usage is TRBV20-1 and J usage is TRBJ1-4; 7 bases match TRBD1. V shed 5 bases, J shed 7 bases, and the junction held 10 bases outside the gene matches. The CDR3 spans 14 residues. Germline V CDR1 and CDR2: DFQATT, SNEGSKA (reference sequence). This chain's CDR3 is CSASTGLVGEKLFF. DNA of the CDR3: TGCAGTGCTTCGACAGGGTTGGTTGGTGAAAAACTGTTTTTT.

This clonotype was seen ten or more times. V usage is TRBV7-2 and J usage is TRBJ2-7, with TRBD2 matching 10 bases. The CDR3 has 13 amino acids. Trimming removed 8 bases from V and 4 bases from J; junction bases left unmatched: 5. The germline CDR1 and CDR2 sequences are SGHTA and FQGNSA. CDR3 protein: CASSLLAGYEQYF. As DNA, the CDR3 is TGTGCCAGCTCCTTACTAGCGGGGTACGAGCAGTACTTC. Combining the CDR3 with reference TRBV7-2 and TRBJ2-7 gives the whole variable domain GAGVSQSPSNKVTEKGKDVELRCDPISGHTALYWYRQSLGQGLEFLIYFQGNSAPDKSGLPSDRFSAERTGGSVSTLTIQRTQQEDSAVYLCASSLLAGYEQYFGPGTRLTVT.

There are many counts of this clonotype. V usage is TRBV29-1 and J usage is TRBJ1-2; D is uncertain. Germline V gene sequence: CDR1 SQVTM, CDR2 ANQGSEA. V was shortened by 5 bases and J by 2 bases, with 9 bases between the two germline ends. The CDR3 has 12 amino acids. In nucleotides, the CDR3 is TGCAGCGTTAAAGTCCAGAACTATGGCTACACCTTC. Residues: CSVKVQNYGYTF.

This clonotype has a count of ten or more. V usage is TRBV12-3 or TRBV12-4 and J usage is TRBJ2-3; D is perhaps TRBD1 or TRBD2 (6 bases each). The CDR3 has 17 amino acids. V was cut by 5 bases and J by 1 base, with 19 bases left in between. In DNA form, the CDR3 reads TGTGCCAGCAGTCATGAAGGGGGGCGACAAGGCACAGATACGCAGTATTTT. It is translated as CASSHEGGRQGTDTQYF.